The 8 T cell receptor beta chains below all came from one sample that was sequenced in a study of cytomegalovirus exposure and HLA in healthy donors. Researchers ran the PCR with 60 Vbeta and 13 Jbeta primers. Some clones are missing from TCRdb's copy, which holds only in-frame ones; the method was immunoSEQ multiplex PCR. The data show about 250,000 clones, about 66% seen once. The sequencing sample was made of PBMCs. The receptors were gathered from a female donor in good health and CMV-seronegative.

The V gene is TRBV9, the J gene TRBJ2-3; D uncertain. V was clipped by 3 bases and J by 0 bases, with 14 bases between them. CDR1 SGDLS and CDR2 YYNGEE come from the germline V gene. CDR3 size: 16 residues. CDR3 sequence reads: CASSGRLETSTDTQYF. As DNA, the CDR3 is TGTGCCAGCAGCGGACGACTGGAGACTAGCACAGATACGCAGTATTTT.

The chain's CDR3 is CASSPGQPNEKLFF. As DNA, the CDR3 is TGTGCCAGCAGTCCCGGACAGCCTAATGAAAAACTGTTTTTT. The rearrangement links TRBV25-1 to TRBJ1-4, with D perhaps matching TRBD1 (6 bases). The CDR3 is made up of 14 amino acids. The germline V and J ends were trimmed by 5 bases and 3 bases, with 10 bases remaining between them. The germline V gene encodes CDR1 MGHDK and CDR2 SYGVNS.

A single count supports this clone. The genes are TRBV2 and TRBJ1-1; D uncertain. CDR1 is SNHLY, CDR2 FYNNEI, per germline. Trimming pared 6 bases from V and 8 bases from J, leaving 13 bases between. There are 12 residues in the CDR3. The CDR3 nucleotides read TGTGCCAGCAGCCTGGAGGGAGCAGAAGCTTTCTTT. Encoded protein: CASSLEGAEAFF.

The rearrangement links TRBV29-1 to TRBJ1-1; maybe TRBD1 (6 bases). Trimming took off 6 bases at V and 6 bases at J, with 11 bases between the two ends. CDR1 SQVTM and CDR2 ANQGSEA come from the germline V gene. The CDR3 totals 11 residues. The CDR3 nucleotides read TGCAGCGTCCGGACAGTCTCTGAAGCTTTCTTT. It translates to CSVRTVSEAFF.

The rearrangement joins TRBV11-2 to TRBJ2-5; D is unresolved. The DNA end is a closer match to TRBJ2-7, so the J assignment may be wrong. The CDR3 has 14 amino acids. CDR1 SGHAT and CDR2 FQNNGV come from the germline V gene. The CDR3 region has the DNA TGTGCCAGCAGCTTTAGTCCAGGTGTCCTCGAGCAGTACTTC. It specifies CASSFSPGVLEQYF.

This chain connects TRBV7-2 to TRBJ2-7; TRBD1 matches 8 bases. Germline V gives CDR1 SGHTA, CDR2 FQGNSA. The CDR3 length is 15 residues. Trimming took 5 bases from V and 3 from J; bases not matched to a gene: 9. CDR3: CASSPDREFLYEQYF. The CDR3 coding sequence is TGTGCCAGCAGCCCGGACAGGGAATTCCTCTACGAGCAGTACTTC.

The CDR3 bases are TGTGCCAGCAGTTCTGCAAAGGCCGGGAATTCACCCCTCCACTTT. Translating it yields CASSSAKAGNSPLHF. The chain joins TRBV28 to TRBJ1-6; no reliable D call. Germline CDR1 reads MDHEN; CDR2 reads SYDVKM. Deletions cut 4 bases from V and 7 bases from J, with 14 bases between. The CDR3 sequence is 15 residues long.

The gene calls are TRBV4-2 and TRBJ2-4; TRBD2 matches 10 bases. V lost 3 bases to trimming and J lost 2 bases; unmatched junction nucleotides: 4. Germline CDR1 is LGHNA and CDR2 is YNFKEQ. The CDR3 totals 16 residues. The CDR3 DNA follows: TGTGCCAGCAGCCACTCTAGCGGGAGAACCAAAAACATTCAGTACTTC. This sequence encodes CASSHSSGRTKNIQYF.